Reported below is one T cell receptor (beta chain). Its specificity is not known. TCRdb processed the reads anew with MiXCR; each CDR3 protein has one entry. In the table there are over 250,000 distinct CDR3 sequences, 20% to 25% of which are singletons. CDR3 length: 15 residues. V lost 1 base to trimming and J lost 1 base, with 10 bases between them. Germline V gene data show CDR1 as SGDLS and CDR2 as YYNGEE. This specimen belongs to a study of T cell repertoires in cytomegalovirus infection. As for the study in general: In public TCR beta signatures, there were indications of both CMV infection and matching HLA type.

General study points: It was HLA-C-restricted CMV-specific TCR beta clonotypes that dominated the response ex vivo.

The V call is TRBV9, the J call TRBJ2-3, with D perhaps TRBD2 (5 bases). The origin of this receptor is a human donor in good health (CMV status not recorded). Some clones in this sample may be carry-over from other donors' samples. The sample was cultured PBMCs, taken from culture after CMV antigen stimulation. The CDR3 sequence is CASSVQGLRTDTQYF. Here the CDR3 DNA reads TGTGCCAGCAGCGTACAAGGACTCCGCACAGATACGCAGTATTTT.